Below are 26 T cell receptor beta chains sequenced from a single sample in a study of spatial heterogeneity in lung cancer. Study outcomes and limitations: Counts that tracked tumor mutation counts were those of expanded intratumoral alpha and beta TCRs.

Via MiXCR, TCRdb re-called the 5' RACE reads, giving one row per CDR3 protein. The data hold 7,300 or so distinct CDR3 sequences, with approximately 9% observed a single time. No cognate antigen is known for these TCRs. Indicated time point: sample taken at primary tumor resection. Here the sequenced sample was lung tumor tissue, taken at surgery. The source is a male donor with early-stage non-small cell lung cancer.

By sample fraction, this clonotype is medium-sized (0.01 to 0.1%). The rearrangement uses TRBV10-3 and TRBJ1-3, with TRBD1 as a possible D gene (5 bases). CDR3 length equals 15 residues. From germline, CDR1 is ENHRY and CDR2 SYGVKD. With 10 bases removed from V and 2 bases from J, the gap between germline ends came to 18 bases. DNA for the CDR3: TGTGCCAGCGATTCGGGCAGGGCAGCTGGAAACACCATATATTTT. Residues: CASDSGRAAGNTIYF.

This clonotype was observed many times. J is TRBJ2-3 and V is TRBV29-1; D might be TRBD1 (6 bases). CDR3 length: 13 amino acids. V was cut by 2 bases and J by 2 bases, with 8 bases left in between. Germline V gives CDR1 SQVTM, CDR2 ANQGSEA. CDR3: CSVERGTTDTQYF. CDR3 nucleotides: TGCAGCGTTGAAAGGGGGACCACAGATACGCAGTATTTT.

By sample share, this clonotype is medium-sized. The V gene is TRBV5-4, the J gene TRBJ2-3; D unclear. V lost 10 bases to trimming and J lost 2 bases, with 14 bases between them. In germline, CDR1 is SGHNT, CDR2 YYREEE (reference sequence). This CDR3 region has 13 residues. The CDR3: CAVGQVNTDTQYF. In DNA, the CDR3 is TGTGCCGTTGGTCAGGTCAACACAGATACGCAGTATTTT. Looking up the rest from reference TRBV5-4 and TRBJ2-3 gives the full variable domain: ETGVTQSPTHLIKTRGQQVTLRCSSQSGHNTVSWYQQALGQGPQFIFQYYREEENGRGNFPPRFSGLQFPNYSSELNVNALELDDSALYLCAVGQVNTDTQYFGPGTRLTVL.

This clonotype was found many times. CDR3 region: CATSLDGTPNQPQHF. CDR3 in DNA: TGTGCCACCAGCCTAGACGGGACACCCAATCAGCCCCAGCATTTT. The chain employs TRBV15 and TRBJ1-5, with D maybe TRBD1 (6 bases). This CDR3 region has 15 residues. Trimming removed 5 bases at V and 3 bases at J, with 14 bases between. The germline gives CDR1 LNHNV, CDR2 YYDKDF (reference sequence).

The CDR3 sequence is CASSRRDSYEQYF. The DNA of the CDR3 is TGTGCCAGCTCACGGCGGGATTCTTACGAGCAGTACTTC. The rearrangement links TRBV18 to TRBJ2-7; tentatively, D is TRBD2 (6 bases). The V gene's germline CDR1 is KGHSH and CDR2 LQKENI. The CDR3 length is 13 residues. Between the trimmed V and J ends, which lost 4 bases and 4 bases, there was a span of 11 bases.

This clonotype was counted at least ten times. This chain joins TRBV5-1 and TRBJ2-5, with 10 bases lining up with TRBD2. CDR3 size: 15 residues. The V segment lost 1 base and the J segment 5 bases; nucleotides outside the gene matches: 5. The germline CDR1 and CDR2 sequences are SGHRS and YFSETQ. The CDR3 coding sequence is TGCGCCAGCAGCTTGAGCAGCGGGAGGGGTGAGACCCAGTACTTC. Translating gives CASSLSSGRGETQYF.

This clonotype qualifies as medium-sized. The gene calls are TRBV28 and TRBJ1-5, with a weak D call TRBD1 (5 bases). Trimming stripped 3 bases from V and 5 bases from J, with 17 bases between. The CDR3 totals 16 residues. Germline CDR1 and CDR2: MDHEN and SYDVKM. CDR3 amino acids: CASSLVLGQGHQPQHF. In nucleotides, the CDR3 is TGTGCCAGCAGTTTGGTTTTAGGGCAGGGTCATCAGCCCCAGCATTTT. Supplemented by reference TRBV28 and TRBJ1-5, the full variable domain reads DVKVTQSSRYLVKRTGEKVFLECVQDMDHENMFWYRQDPGLGLRLIYFSYDVKMKEKGDIPEGYSVSREKKERFSLILESASTNQTSMYLCASSLVLGQGHQPQHFGDGTRLSIL.

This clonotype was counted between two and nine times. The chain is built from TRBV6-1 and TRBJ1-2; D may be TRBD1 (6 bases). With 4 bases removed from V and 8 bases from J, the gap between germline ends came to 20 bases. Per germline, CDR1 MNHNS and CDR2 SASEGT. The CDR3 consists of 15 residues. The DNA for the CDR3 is TGTGCCAGCAGTGGATCGATGACAGGTCGTCCGGGCTACACCTTC. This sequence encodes CASSGSMTGRPGYTF.

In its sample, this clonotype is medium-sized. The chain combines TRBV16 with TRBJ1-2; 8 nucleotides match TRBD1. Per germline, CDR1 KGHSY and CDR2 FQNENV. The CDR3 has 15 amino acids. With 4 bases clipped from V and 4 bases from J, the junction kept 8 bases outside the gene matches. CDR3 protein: CASSPIQGGIYGYTF. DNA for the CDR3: TGTGCCAGCAGCCCCATACAGGGGGGAATCTATGGCTACACCTTC.

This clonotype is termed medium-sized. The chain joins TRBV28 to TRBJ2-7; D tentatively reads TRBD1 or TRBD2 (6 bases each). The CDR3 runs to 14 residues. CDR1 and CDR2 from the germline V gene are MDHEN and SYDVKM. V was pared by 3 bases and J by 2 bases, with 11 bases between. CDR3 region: CASSFGGNPYEQYF. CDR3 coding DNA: TGTGCCAGCAGTTTCGGGGGCAACCCCTACGAGCAGTACTTC.

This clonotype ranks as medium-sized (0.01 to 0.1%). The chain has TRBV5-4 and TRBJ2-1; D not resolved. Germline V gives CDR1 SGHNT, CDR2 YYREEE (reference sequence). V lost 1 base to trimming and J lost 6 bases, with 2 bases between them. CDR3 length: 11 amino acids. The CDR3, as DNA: TGTGCCAGCAGCTTGACCAATGAGCAGTTCTTC. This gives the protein CASSLTNEQFF.

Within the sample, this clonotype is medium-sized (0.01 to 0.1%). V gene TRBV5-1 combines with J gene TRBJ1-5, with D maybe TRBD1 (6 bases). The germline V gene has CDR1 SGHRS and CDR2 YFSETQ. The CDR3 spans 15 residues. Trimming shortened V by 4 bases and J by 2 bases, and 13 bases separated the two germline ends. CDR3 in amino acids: CASSRDGGGNQPQHF. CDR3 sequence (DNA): TGCGCCAGCAGCCGGGATGGGGGCGGCAATCAGCCCCAGCATTTT.

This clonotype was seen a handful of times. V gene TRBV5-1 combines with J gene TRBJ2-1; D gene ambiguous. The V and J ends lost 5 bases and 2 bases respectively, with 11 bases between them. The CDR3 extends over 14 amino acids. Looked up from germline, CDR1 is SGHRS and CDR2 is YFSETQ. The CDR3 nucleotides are TGCGCCAGCAGAGGTGACCAAGCCTACAATGAGCAGTTCTTC. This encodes CASRGDQAYNEQFF.

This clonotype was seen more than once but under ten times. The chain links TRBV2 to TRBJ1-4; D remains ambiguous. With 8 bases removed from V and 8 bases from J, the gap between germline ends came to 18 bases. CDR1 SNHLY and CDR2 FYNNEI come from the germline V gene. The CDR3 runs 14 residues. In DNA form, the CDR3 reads TGTGCCAGCGGGCCGGCACCCGGGCGGGAAAAACTGTTTTTT. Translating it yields CASGPAPGREKLFF.

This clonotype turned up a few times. CDR3 DNA: TGCAGTGCCACCATTGGGACAGTTTATACAGATACGCAGTATTTT. This gives the protein CSATIGTVYTDTQYF. The V gene is TRBV20-1, the J gene TRBJ2-3, with 7 bases that match TRBD1. CDR3 length equals 15 residues. Germline CDR1 and CDR2: DFQATT and SNEGSKA (reference sequence). Unmatched junction bases numbered 12, after V lost 6 bases and J lost 3 bases.

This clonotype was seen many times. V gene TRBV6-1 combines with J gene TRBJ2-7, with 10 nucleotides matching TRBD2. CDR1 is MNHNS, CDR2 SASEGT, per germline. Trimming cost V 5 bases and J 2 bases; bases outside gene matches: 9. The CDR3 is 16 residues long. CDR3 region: CASSQTIAGGTYEQYF. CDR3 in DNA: TGTGCCAGCAGTCAAACGATAGCGGGAGGTACCTACGAGCAGTACTTC.

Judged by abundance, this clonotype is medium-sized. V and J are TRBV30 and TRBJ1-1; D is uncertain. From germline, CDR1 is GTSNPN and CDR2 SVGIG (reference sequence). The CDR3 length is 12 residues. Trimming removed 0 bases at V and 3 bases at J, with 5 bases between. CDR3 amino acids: CAWSVGYTEAFF. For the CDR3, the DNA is TGTGCCTGGAGTGTAGGGTACACTGAAGCTTTCTTT.

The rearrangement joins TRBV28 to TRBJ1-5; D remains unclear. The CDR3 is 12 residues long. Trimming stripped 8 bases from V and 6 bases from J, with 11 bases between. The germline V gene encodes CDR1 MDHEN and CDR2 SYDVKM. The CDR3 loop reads CASQIGGQPQHF. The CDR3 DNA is TGTGCCAGCCAGATCGGTGGTCAGCCCCAGCATTTT.

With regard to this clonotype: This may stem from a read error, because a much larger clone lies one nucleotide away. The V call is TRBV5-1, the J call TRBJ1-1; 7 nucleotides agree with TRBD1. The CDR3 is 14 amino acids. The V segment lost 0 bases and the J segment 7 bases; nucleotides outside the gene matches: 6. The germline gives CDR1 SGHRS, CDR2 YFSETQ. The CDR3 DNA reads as TGCGCCAGCAGCTTGGACAGGGGCTACATTGAAGCTTTCTTT. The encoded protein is CASSLDRGYIEAFF.

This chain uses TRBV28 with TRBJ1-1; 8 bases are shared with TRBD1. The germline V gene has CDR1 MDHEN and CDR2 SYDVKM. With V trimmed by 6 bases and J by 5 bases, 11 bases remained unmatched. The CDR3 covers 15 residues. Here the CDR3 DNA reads TGTGCCAGCAGCTATCTACAGGGGGGGAAAACTGAAGCTTTCTTT. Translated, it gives CASSYLQGGKTEAFF.

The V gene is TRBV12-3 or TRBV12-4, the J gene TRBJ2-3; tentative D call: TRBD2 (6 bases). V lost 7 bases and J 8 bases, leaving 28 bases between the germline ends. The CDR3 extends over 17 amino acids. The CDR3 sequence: CASTPGGGTGARGTQYF. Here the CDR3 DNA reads TGTGCCAGCACCCCGGGCGGCGGGACTGGTGCACGTGGTACGCAGTATTTT.

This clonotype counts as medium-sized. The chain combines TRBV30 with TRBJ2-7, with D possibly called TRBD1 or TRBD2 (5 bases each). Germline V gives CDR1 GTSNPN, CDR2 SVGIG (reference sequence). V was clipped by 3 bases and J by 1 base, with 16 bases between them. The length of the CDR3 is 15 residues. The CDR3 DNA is TGTGCCTGGAGCATTGGCCAGGGAGTTTCCTACGAGCAGTACTTC. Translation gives CAWSIGQGVSYEQYF.

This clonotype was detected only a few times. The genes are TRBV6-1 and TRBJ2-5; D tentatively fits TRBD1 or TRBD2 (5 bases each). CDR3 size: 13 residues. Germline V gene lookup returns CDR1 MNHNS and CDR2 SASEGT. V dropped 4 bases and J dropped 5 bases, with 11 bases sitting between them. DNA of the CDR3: TGTGCCAGCAGTGGTTTAGGGGAGGAGACCCAGTACTTC. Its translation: CASSGLGEETQYF.

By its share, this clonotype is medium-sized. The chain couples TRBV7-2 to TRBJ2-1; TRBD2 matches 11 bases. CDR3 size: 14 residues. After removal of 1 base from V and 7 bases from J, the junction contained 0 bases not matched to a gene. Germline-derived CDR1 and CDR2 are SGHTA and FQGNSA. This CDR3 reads CASSLGLAGNEQFF. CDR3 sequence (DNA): TGTGCCAGCAGCTTAGGACTAGCGGGGAATGAGCAGTTCTTC.

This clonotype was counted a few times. CDR3 nucleotide sequence: TGTGCCTGGAGCGTGGGTCCGACCAGCGAGCAGTACTTC. Its translation is CAWSVGPTSEQYF. The V call is TRBV30, the J call TRBJ2-7, with D hard to call. This CDR3 region has 13 residues. CDR1 and CDR2 from the germline V gene are GTSNPN and SVGIG (reference sequence). Trimming cost V 3 bases and J 6 bases, with 15 bases left between them. Looking up the rest from reference TRBV30 and TRBJ2-7 gives the full variable domain: SQTIHQWPATLVQPVGSPLSLECTVEGTSNPNLYWYRQAAGRGLQLLFYSVGIGQISSEVPQNLSASRPQDRQFILSSKKLLLSDSGFYLCAWSVGPTSEQYFGPGTRLTVT.

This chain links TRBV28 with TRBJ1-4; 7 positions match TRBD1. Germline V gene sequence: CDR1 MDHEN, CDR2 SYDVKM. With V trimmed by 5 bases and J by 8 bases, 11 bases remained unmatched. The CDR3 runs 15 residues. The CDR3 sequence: CASSPLGQIDEKLFF. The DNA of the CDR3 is TGTGCCAGCAGTCCACTGGGACAGATCGACGAAAAACTGTTTTTT. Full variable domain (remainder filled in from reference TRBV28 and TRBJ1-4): DVKVTQSSRYLVKRTGEKVFLECVQDMDHENMFWYRQDPGLGLRLIYFSYDVKMKEKGDIPEGYSVSREKKERFSLILESASTNQTSMYLCASSPLGQIDEKLFFGSGTQLSVL.